This passage covers 27 T cell receptor beta chains from one sample sequenced in a study of beta chain features in type 1 diabetes. All of the isolated RNA was reverse transcribed, so expressed TCRB transcripts were sequenced. Assay used: immunoSEQ multiplex PCR; TCRdb lists only in-frame clones, some missing. The sample contains 360,000 or so clones, roughly 21% of which appear only once. Input material: naive CD4+ T cells from blood. These receptors all come from a woman aged 18-29 years in good health.

J is TRBJ2-7 and V is TRBV25-1, with a weak D call TRBD1 (5 bases). V was trimmed by 2 bases and J by 0 bases, leaving 17 bases between them. Germline-derived CDR1 and CDR2 are MGHDK and SYGVNS. This CDR3 has 17 residues. CDR3 amino acids: CASSEGPGKRSSYEQYF. Here the CDR3 DNA reads TGTGCCAGCAGTGAAGGGCCAGGGAAAAGGAGCTCCTACGAGCAGTACTTC.

The gene calls are TRBV9 and TRBJ2-1; tentatively, D is TRBD2 (6 bases). Trimming stripped 4 bases from V and 4 bases from J, with 6 bases between. The CDR3 is 12 residues long. Germline-derived CDR1 and CDR2 are SGDLS and YYNGEE. CDR3 sequence: CASSSGYNEQFF. CDR3 nucleotides: TGTGCCAGCAGCAGCGGGTACAATGAGCAGTTCTTC.

The J gene is TRBJ2-2, the V gene TRBV5-1; D uncertain. The CDR3 consists of 13 residues. V gave up 5 bases and J gave up 4 bases, with 9 bases separating them. Per germline, CDR1 SGHRS and CDR2 YFSETQ. The CDR3 loop is CASSAPGTGELFF. CDR3 bases: TGCGCCAGCAGTGCCCCGGGCACCGGGGAGCTGTTTTTT. The variable domain in full, with the rest retrieved from reference TRBV5-1 and TRBJ2-2, is KAGVTQTPRYLIKTRGQQVTLSCSPISGHRSVSWYQQTPGQGLQFLFEYFSETQRNKGNFPGRFSGRQFSNSRSEMNVSTLELGDSALYLCASSAPGTGELFFGEGSRLTVL.

The V gene is TRBV10-1, the J gene TRBJ2-5; TRBD1 agrees at 7 bases. Germline assignment: CDR1 WNHNN and CDR2 SYGVQD (reference sequence). The trim removed 6 bases at V and 3 bases at J, leaving 4 bases unmatched. The CDR3 runs 13 residues. The CDR3 protein is CASSRGTEETQYF. For the CDR3, the DNA is TGCGCCAGCAGCCGTGGGACAGAAGAGACCCAGTACTTC.

The chain couples TRBV29-1 to TRBJ2-2; D is unclear. Per germline, CDR1 SQVTM and CDR2 ANQGSEA. V was clipped by 7 bases and J by 0 bases, with 9 bases between them. The CDR3 totals 13 residues. CDR3 protein: CSAAPANTGELFF. The CDR3 DNA reads TGCAGCGCCGCGCCGGCGAACACCGGGGAGCTGTTTTTT.

The chain uses TRBV19 and TRBJ1-5; weak D call: TRBD1 (6 bases). This CDR3 region has 13 residues. Germline V gives CDR1 LNHDA, CDR2 SQIVND (reference sequence). The V end was cut by 6 bases, the J end by 7 bases, with 13 bases between. CDR3 nucleotide sequence: TGTGCCAGTAGCCCCAGGGGTGGCCAGCCCCAGCATTTT. Protein: CASSPRGGQPQHF. Complete variable domain (other parts from reference TRBV19 and TRBJ1-5): DGGITQSPKYLFRKEGQNVTLSCEQNLNHDAMYWYRQDPGQGLRLIYYSQIVNDFQKGDIAEGYSVSREKKESFPLTVTSAQKNPTAFYLCASSPRGGQPQHFGDGTRLSIL.

The rearrangement links TRBV5-6 to TRBJ2-5, with D unresolved. V was trimmed by 5 bases and J by 7 bases, leaving 15 bases between them. Germline V gene lookup returns CDR1 SGHDT and CDR2 YYEEEE. CDR3 length: 13 residues. CDR3 bases: TGTGCCAGCAGGGAACAGCCCGAGCCGACCCAGTACTTC. Translating gives CASREQPEPTQYF.

With respect to this clone: The same CDR3 can be traced to other DNA sequences in this sample. V and J are TRBV30 and TRBJ1-5; 8 bases are shared with TRBD1. Germline lookup yields CDR1 GTSNPN and CDR2 SVGIG (reference sequence). The CDR3 is 13 amino acids. V shed 1 base, J shed 4 bases, and the junction held 0 bases outside the gene matches. DNA for the CDR3: TGTGCCTGGAGTGGGACAGGGAATCAGCCCCAGCATTTT. Translation: CAWSGTGNQPQHF.

The V call is TRBV5-4, the J call TRBJ2-5, with a weak D call TRBD2 (6 bases). This CDR3 has 14 residues. Germline assignment: CDR1 SGHNT and CDR2 YYREEE (reference sequence). With 0 bases removed from V and 5 bases from J, the gap between germline ends came to 11 bases. CDR3 bases: TGTGCCAGCAGCTTGGATGGACGGGAGGAGACCCAGTACTTC. Translating gives CASSLDGREETQYF. The entire variable domain, with the rest obtained from reference TRBV5-4 and TRBJ2-5, is as follows: ETGVTQSPTHLIKTRGQQVTLRCSSQSGHNTVSWYQQALGQGPQFIFQYYREEENGRGNFPPRFSGLQFPNYSSELNVNALELDDSALYLCASSLDGREETQYFGPGTRLLVL.

The table lists this clone with a few counts. The sample has other DNA sequences that encode this CDR3 too. The rearrangement links TRBV2 to TRBJ1-5; 8 bases align to TRBD1. The germline CDR1 and CDR2 sequences are SNHLY and FYNNEI. The CDR3 sequence is 14 residues long. V shed 5 bases and J 7 bases; nucleotides not matched to a gene: 7. In nucleotides, the CDR3 is TGTGCCAGCAGTCCAGGACAGGGCCAACAGCCCCAGCATTTT. Translated: CASSPGQGQQPQHF.

CDR3: CASYFPGGLEQFF. The CDR3 DNA follows: TGTGCCAGCTATTTTCCGGGGGGTCTTGAGCAGTTCTTC. The chain links TRBV11-2 to TRBJ2-1; 7 nucleotides match TRBD2. After removal of 8 bases from V and 9 bases from J, the junction contained 10 bases not matched to a gene. Germline loops: CDR1 SGHAT, CDR2 FQNNGV. The CDR3 consists of 13 residues.

The rearrangement uses TRBV4-3 and TRBJ2-7; 7 nucleotides agree with TRBD1. With V trimmed by 0 bases and J by 2 bases, 4 bases remained unmatched. The CDR3 length is 15 residues. Germline V lookup: CDR1 LGHNA, CDR2 YSLEER. CDR3 region: CASSQDPDRAYEQYF. CDR3 coding DNA: TGCGCCAGCAGCCAAGATCCTGACAGGGCCTACGAGCAGTACTTC.

This chain joins TRBV18 and TRBJ1-2; D possibly corresponds to TRBD1 (6 bases). V lost 3 bases, J lost 5 bases, and 13 bases lay in between. The CDR3 is 14 residues long. Germline V gene data show CDR1 as KGHSH and CDR2 as LQKENI. In DNA, the CDR3 is TGTGCCAGCTCACCGGCCGGACAGCATTATGGCTACACCTTC. Encoded protein: CASSPAGQHYGYTF.

The V and J genes are TRBV30 and TRBJ2-7, with TRBD1 matching 7 bases. The CDR3 is 12 amino acids. Per the germline V gene, CDR1 is GTSNPN and CDR2 is SVGIG (reference sequence). The V and J ends lost 5 bases and 5 bases, in that order; junction bases with no gene match: 6. The CDR3 region is CAWDRASNEQYF. Written as DNA, the CDR3 is TGTGCCTGGGACAGGGCTAGCAACGAGCAGTACTTC. The full variable domain, its missing parts supplied by reference TRBV30 and TRBJ2-7, is SQTIHQWPATLVQPVGSPLSLECTVEGTSNPNLYWYRQAAGRGLQLLFYSVGIGQISSEVPQNLSASRPQDRQFILSSKKLLLSDSGFYLCAWDRASNEQYFGPGTRLTVT.

The DNA of the CDR3 is TGTGCCAGTTTAATCGGAGGAGGCAATGAGCAGTTCTTC. Its protein is CASLIGGGNEQFF. This rearrangement joins TRBV6-1 to TRBJ2-1, with D possibly matching TRBD2 (5 bases). V was cut by 9 bases and J by 6 bases, with 15 bases left in between. Germline V CDR1 and CDR2: MNHNS, SASEGT. The CDR3 is 13 residues long.

This clone came up a few times. This chain uses TRBV27 with TRBJ2-3; a possible D gene is TRBD1 (6 bases). Germline CDR1 reads MNHEY; CDR2 reads SMNVEV (reference sequence). The ends were cut back, 5 bases at V and 6 bases at J, with 12 bases in the middle. The CDR3 length is 13 residues. Here the CDR3 reads CASSVTGFDTQYF. The CDR3 coding sequence is TGTGCCAGCAGTGTCACAGGGTTTGATACGCAGTATTTT.

The chain carries TRBV19 and TRBJ2-2; TRBD1 matches at 8 bases. The CDR3 spans 13 residues. The V gene's germline CDR1 is LNHDA and CDR2 SQIVND (reference sequence). V shed 8 bases and J 7 bases; nucleotides not matched to a gene: 6. The CDR3 protein is CASGQGRGGELFF. The CDR3 nucleotides read TGTGCCAGTGGACAGGGAAGGGGCGGGGAGCTGTTTTTT.

This clone was observed a few times. The CDR3 DNA reads as TGCAGCGTTGAACTTGCTAACTATGGCTACACCTTC. Translation gives CSVELANYGYTF. The chain is built from TRBV29-1 and TRBJ1-2; unclear D gene. Germline V gene data show CDR1 as SQVTM and CDR2 as ANQGSEA. The CDR3 runs 12 residues. The ends were cut back, 2 bases at V and 0 bases at J, with 4 bases in the middle. Filled out from reference TRBV29-1 and TRBJ1-2, the complete variable domain reads SAVISQKPSRDICQRGTSLTIQCQVDSQVTMMFWYRQQPGQSLTLIATANQGSEATYESGFVIDKFPISRPNLTFSTLTVSNMSPEDSSIYLCSVELANYGYTFGSGTRLTVV.

There are a few counts of this clone. The V call is TRBV5-1, the J call TRBJ1-2; D possibly corresponds to TRBD1 (6 bases). The ends were cut back, 7 bases at V and 5 bases at J, with 18 bases in the middle. Per germline, CDR1 SGHRS and CDR2 YFSETQ. The CDR3 sequence is 14 residues long. CDR3 sequence: CASSTDRPLYGYTF. DNA for the CDR3: TGCGCCAGCTCGACGGACAGACCACTATATGGCTACACCTTC.

This clone has more than one count but fewer than ten. The rearrangement uses TRBV6-1 and TRBJ1-2; 9 bases are shared with TRBD1. Germline V CDR1 and CDR2: MNHNS, SASEGT. This CDR3 has 12 residues. The J segment lost 7 bases and the V segment lost 6 bases, leaving 3 bases of the junction unmatched. CDR3 loop: CASSRDRVGYTF. The CDR3 DNA is TGTGCCAGCAGCCGGGACAGGGTTGGCTACACCTTC.

The chain joins TRBV30 to TRBJ1-4; 7 bases match TRBD1. The CDR3 is 14 residues long. Unmatched junction bases numbered 10, after V lost 4 bases and J lost 8 bases. The germline V gene encodes CDR1 GTSNPN and CDR2 SVGIG (reference sequence). The CDR3 DNA follows: TGTGCCTGGAACCTAGGACAGGTTGGAGAAAAACTGTTTTTT. Amino acids: CAWNLGQVGEKLFF.

This chain connects TRBV7-2 to TRBJ2-5; maybe TRBD2 (7 bases). This CDR3 is built from 16 residues. Trimming pared 3 bases from V and 5 bases from J, leaving 19 bases between. Germline V gene lookup returns CDR1 SGHTA and CDR2 FQGNSA. The CDR3 is CASSLGGARGKETQYF. The DNA for the CDR3 is TGTGCCAGCAGCTTGGGGGGGGCTAGAGGGAAGGAGACCCAGTACTTC.

This clone occurred a few times. V is TRBV5-1 and J is TRBJ2-1; tentatively, D is TRBD2 (5 bases). Per germline, CDR1 SGHRS and CDR2 YFSETQ. The CDR3 consists of 16 residues. V was pared by 0 bases and J by 3 bases, with 13 bases between. The CDR3 sequence: CASSLDVGSSYNEQFF. The CDR3 DNA is TGCGCCAGCAGCTTGGATGTAGGGAGCAGCTACAATGAGCAGTTCTTC.

The J gene is TRBJ2-6, the V gene TRBV28; 7 positions match TRBD1. The CDR3 is made up of 15 amino acids. V shed 5 bases and J 2 bases; nucleotides not matched to a gene: 3. Germline CDR1 reads MDHEN; CDR2 reads SYDVKM. The CDR3 spells CASSPTGAGANVLTF. The CDR3 DNA sequence: TGTGCCAGCAGTCCAACAGGGGCTGGGGCCAACGTCCTGACTTTC.

This chain links TRBV11-2 with TRBJ2-5; unclear D gene. The V end lost 5 bases, the J end lost 1 base, and 11 bases lay between the germline ends. The CDR3 extends over 14 amino acids. Germline values: CDR1 SGHAT, CDR2 FQNNGV. CDR3 coding DNA: TGTGCCAGCAGCCTCGACTTGTCCCAAGAGACCCAGTACTTC. It specifies CASSLDLSQETQYF.

Remarks on this clone: Other nucleotide sequences in the sample specify the same CDR3. The chain carries TRBV7-2 and TRBJ2-1; the match to TRBD2 covers 11 bases. From germline, CDR1 is SGHTA and CDR2 FQGNSA. The CDR3 covers 15 residues. J was trimmed by 3 bases and V by 5 bases; bases with no gene match: 3. The CDR3: CASSLGLAGYNEQFF. The CDR3 DNA follows: TGTGCCAGCAGCCTCGGACTAGCGGGCTACAATGAGCAGTTCTTC. The full variable domain, its missing parts supplied by reference TRBV7-2 and TRBJ2-1, is GAGVSQSPSNKVTEKGKDVELRCDPISGHTALYWYRQSLGQGLEFLIYFQGNSAPDKSGLPSDRFSAERTGGSVSTLTIQRTQQEDSAVYLCASSLGLAGYNEQFFGPGTRLTVL.

The sample holds a few counts of this clone. V gene TRBV9 combines with J gene TRBJ1-4; TRBD1 agrees at 9 bases. The CDR3 has 15 residues. Germline V gene lookup returns CDR1 SGDLS and CDR2 YYNGEE. The V gene end was trimmed by 3 bases and the J gene end by 5 bases; junction bases not matched to a gene: 5. The CDR3 protein is CASSGGQGRNEKLFF. As DNA, the CDR3 is TGTGCCAGCAGCGGGGGACAGGGAAGGAATGAAAAACTGTTTTTT.